The sequence of this T cell receptor (beta chain) was determined in a study of identical twins (dated by TCRdb to 2016 to 2017). Background for the entire study: TCR alpha and beta repertoires from monozygotic twins, unrelated adults of various ages and cord blood were deep-sequenced to test whether fetal clonotypes persist. Replicate twin experiments were performed at different times using different library preparation protocols to rule out contamination. What the work shows at the level of the full study, not this receptor alone: Out-of-frame TCR alpha sequences shared between twins showed an excess of low generation-probability sequences compared with coincidental sharing between unrelated individuals. In monozygotic twins, recombination models systematically underestimated out-of-frame TCR alpha sharing, but the models matched the sharing seen between unrelated individuals. Because the same donors could not be followed over many years, the conclusions depended on cross-sectional statistical analysis. Zero-insertion analyses could be partly confounded by invariant T cells such as MAIT and iNKT, though diverse VJ usage argued against such confounding for most clonotypes. The excess sharing between twins in beta out-of-frame sequences was weaker because fewer shared sequences reduced the signal-to-noise ratio. Fewer insertions were carried by abundant cord blood beta clonotypes; a weaker similar trend was observed in young adult naive repertoires, while no such trend was observed in memory repertoires.

This clonotype was detected only a few times. There is no known antigen for this receptor. Base-call qualities are not available, and no considerably larger clone is one nucleotide away. The library was prepared using 5' RACE. The instrument given in TCRdb is Illumina HiSeq 2000. A universal primer binding site was introduced by template switching, and a unique molecular identifier was present in the final cDNA, enabling accurate counting of TCR cDNA molecules. Specific primers in the conserved constant-segment region were used to synthesize first-strand cDNA for the TCR alpha and beta chains. To control for contamination, each cDNA library was double barcoded with a SMART-Mk sample barcode plus Illumina barcodes. TruSeq adapter sequences, together with Illumina sample barcodes, were added in two successive PCR steps. TCR alpha and beta cDNA libraries were sequenced on the Illumina HiSeq platform with custom primers. Processing in the source paper ran as follows. Unique molecular identifiers were extracted from raw reads with MiGEC, and CDR3 positions were determined with MiXCR. Recombination models were inferred per individual with the repgenHMM and IGoR tools using an EM algorithm. Shared clonotype analysis was performed with the tcR package in R, normalizing sharing by the product of cloneset sizes. To study raw recombination without the effects of thymic and clonal selection, out-of-frame nonproductive sequences were analyzed. TCRdb trimmed the raw reads at Q25, called clones with MiXCR and kept productive beta chains. Identical CDR3 protein sequences are pooled into one entry, listed with their most common genes and DNA. For this entry, the V and J calls and clone size follow TCRdb and not the study's own pipeline. In this sample the table shows around 250,000 distinct CDR3 sequences, around 6.5% of which occur a single time. The ten top clones hold 14% to 15% of the sample.

CDR1 and CDR2 are drawn from the germline V gene (reference sequence): SEHNR, FQNEAQ. A distance of 16 bases separates the germline ends of V and J, which lose 5 bases and 2 bases respectively. The CDR3 measures 15 amino acids from cysteine to phenylalanine. Kept here is only the CDR3 DNA, which spans 45 bases and is read in frame from base 1. All donors were healthy Caucasians. The twin cohort consisted of three pairs of female monozygotic twins, all aged roughly 18 to 29 years. CD4+ and CD8+ T cell populations were isolated with positive isolation kits from Invitrogen. A further study also used this sample, focusing on T cells expressing NK-cell markers. In that second paper, the authors write: In sorted CD3+CD56+NKG2C+, CD3+CD56+NKG2C- and CD3+CD56-NKG2C+ T-cell subsets from 7 or 8 donors, TCR beta-chain repertoires were profiled. Among the eight sequenced donors, only one was HCMV-seronegative, while the other seven were HCMV-seropositive. To restrict sorting to alphabetaTCR-expressing T cells, an anti-gammadeltaTCR antibody was added in several experiments. In a handful of donors, the dominant CD3+CD56+NKG2C+ clonotypes were among the top 10 CD8+ clonotypes and accounted for about 1.0-7.5% of CD8+ T cells. Those dominant clonotypes were again the most abundant among CD3+CD56-NKG2C+ cells in a handful of donors, at roughly 25-60.1%. It remained unclear whether the expanded NKG2C-expressing T cell clones were specific for HCMV antigens. The eight sequenced donors were randomly selected healthy volunteers, three men and five women. HCMV serostatus was determined by detecting HCMV-specific IgG in serum with a commercial ELISA kit. MIGEC was used to demultiplex reads and group the reads by UMI, and MiTCR was used to assemble and quantify clonotypes. To exclude erroneous sequences, any TCR cDNA sequence not supported by at least two reads was discarded. The tcR package was used for downstream repertoire analysis, and clonotypes were matched across fractions by CDR3 nucleotide sequence plus V segment. VDJmatch was used to annotate antigen specificity against VDJdb, with one amino acid substitution allowed in CDR3.

The chain couples TRBV7-9 to TRBJ2-7; the D segment could be TRBD2, given 5 matching bases. This receptor was obtained from a woman under 30 in good health. Sequenced sample: CD8+ T cells sorted from blood. The DNA sequence is as follows: TGTGCCAGCAGCCCTAAGGTAGCGATAACCTACGAGCAGTACTTC. The resulting protein is CASSPKVAITYEQYF.